The clone carrying this T cell receptor beta chain was observed once. Methods used by the authors: Reference gene primer amplification in the assay estimated nucleated cell counts. Clones were sequenced by immunoSEQ multiplex PCR, and TCRdb holds only the in-frame ones, with some missing. V, J and clone size reflect that table, while D and trimming were determined from the DNA. This table has about 190,000 clones, about 88% appearing once. The data are from a study of blood T cell repertoires in COVID-19. The V gene's germline CDR1 is LGHDT and CDR2 YNNKEL (reference sequence). The CDR3 covers 15 residues. V lost 3 bases and J lost 3; bases outside the gene matches: 4.

This TCR derives from a man between 35 and 55 years old with active or convalescent COVID-19. J is TRBJ1-1 and V is TRBV3-1 (or the pseudogene TRBV3-2); TRBD1 matches at 10 bases. The sample comprised peripheral blood. This chain's CDR3 is CASSQGTGADTEAFF. The CDR3 nucleotides are TGTGCCAGCAGCCAGGGGACAGGGGCGGACACTGAAGCTTTCTTT.